This TCR beta chain was profiled in a study of blood T cell repertoires in COVID-19. Across the study: PBMCs, B-cell-depleted T cells, or T cells provided the cDNA or gDNA that made up the material.

Here immunoSEQ multiplex PCR was the method, and the copy in TCRdb shows in-frame clones only, minus some. The sample lists tens of thousands of clones; 70% to 85% were seen once. The source of this sequence is a man in his 70s with active COVID-19. Source material: peripheral blood.

The CDR3 loop reads CAISVGTEYEQYF. The CDR3 DNA is TGTGCCATCAGTGTGGGGACAGAATACGAGCAGTACTTC. The chain couples TRBV10-3 to TRBJ2-7, with TRBD1 identical over 7 bases. Trimming took 4 bases from V and 4 from J; bases not matched to a gene: 4. Germline values: CDR1 ENHRY, CDR2 SYGVKD. The CDR3 consists of 13 residues.